This TCR beta chain comes out of a study of blood T cell repertoires in COVID-19. Study context: COVID-19 samples, acute and convalescent, were from the United States, Italy and Spain. Sources were T cells, B-cell-depleted T cells, or PBMCs; the material itself was cDNA or gDNA.

As handled by the study authors: Scientists estimated how many nucleated cells there were by amplifying reference gene primers. Assay used: immunoSEQ multiplex PCR; TCRdb lists only in-frame clones, some missing. The D gene and trimming were derived from the DNA, and the V and J assignments and clone size from that table. The data hold approximately 65,000 clones, with about three quarters observed a single time. The CDR3 length is 14 residues. The germline CDR1 and CDR2 sequences are SGHKS and YYEKEE (reference sequence). Trimming stripped 1 base from V and 7 bases from J, with 12 bases between. This chain links TRBV5-5 with TRBJ2-1, with D possibly TRBD1 on 6 matching bases. The TCR comes from a human donor in a cohort sampled during active COVID-19. The sequencing input was peripheral blood. CDR3 loop: CASSLSGQLNEQFF. CDR3 bases: TGTGCCAGCAGCTTGTCAGGACAGCTAAATGAGCAGTTCTTC.